These T cell receptor beta chains were read from a single sample in a study of molecular identifiers for immune sequencing clone quantification. TCRdb reprocessed the PCR reads with MiXCR, giving one entry per CDR3 protein. The sample lists about 640,000 distinct CDR3 sequences, less than 20% occurring once. What was sequenced was naive CD8+ T cells from blood, with Jurkat cell RNA spiked in. The source of these receptors is a human donor in good health. Some libraries in this study had Jurkat cell RNA spiked in. Each CDR3 is given with its conserved first and last residue. D genes are given only for firm matches. Size is stated for part of the rows, as once, few or many counts, or as a class when the clone is expanded.

j_call	clone_size	d_call	v_call	cdr3_aa	cdr3_nt
TRBJ2-7	-	TRBD1	TRBV2	CASSEVTGQDEQYF	TGTGCCAGCAGTGAGGTGACGGGACAGGACGAGCAGTACTTC
TRBJ1-4	-	-	TRBV4-3	CASSQDWLQGREKLFF	TGCGCCAGCAGCCAAGATTGGCTGCAGGGGCGGGAAAAACTGTTTTTT
TRBJ2-7	many	-	TRBV7-9	CASAFSGTYEQYF	TGTGCCTCAGCTTTTTCAGGGACCTACGAGCAGTACTTC
TRBJ1-4	many	-	TRBV4-1	CASSQELGAANEKLFF	TGCGCCAGCAGCCAAGAGCTGGGGGCTGCTAATGAAAAACTGTTTTTT
TRBJ2-7	many	-	TRBV12-5	CASGLGPSYEQYF	TGTGCTAGTGGTTTAGGACCCTCCTACGAGCAGTACTTC
TRBJ1-5	-	-	TRBV27	CASGDNPNQPQHF	TGTGCCAGCGGGGACAACCCAAATCAGCCCCAGCATTTT
TRBJ2-3	-	-	TRBV6-2/TRBV6-3	CASTTGPNTDTQYF	TGTGCCAGCACCACGGGACCAAACACAGATACGCAGTATTTT
TRBJ2-3	-	TRBD2	TRBV20-1	CSAEQLALAADTQYF	TGCAGTGCTGAACAACTAGCGCTGGCCGCAGATACGCAGTATTTT
TRBJ2-3	-	-	TRBV20-1	CSARDLAPSELPTDTQYF	TGCAGTGCTAGAGATCTGGCTCCTAGCGAGCTACCCACAGATACGCAGTATTTT
TRBJ1-1	many	TRBD1	TRBV6-5	CASSHSGTGNTEAFF	TGTGCCAGCAGCCACTCCGGGACAGGGAACACTGAAGCTTTCTTT
TRBJ2-3	many	-	TRBV24-1	CATSKTPVEQYF	TGTGCCACCAGCAAGACACCCGTAGAGCAGTATTTT
TRBJ1-2	many	-	TRBV19	CVTGNAYGYTF	TGTGTTACAGGAAATGCCTATGGCTACACCTTC
TRBJ2-7	many	-	TRBV20-1	CSARPVGPSRGYEQYF	TGCAGTGCTAGACCAGTCGGCCCTAGCCGGGGATACGAGCAGTACTTC
TRBJ2-5	-	TRBD1	TRBV15	CATSRGGTGGRQETQYF	TGTGCCACCAGCAGAGGAGGGACAGGTGGTCGTCAAGAGACCCAGTACTTC
TRBJ1-3	many	-	TRBV3-1	CASSGLTGPEVAGTIYF	TGTGCCAGCTCCGGCCTAACCGGGCCCGAGGTGGCTGGCACCATATATTTT
TRBJ2-7	-	-	TRBV3-1	CASSQTPYEQYF	TGTGCCAGCAGCCAAACGCCCTACGAGCAGTACTTC
TRBJ2-3	many	TRBD1	TRBV24-1	CATSDKDRLGDTQYF	TGTGCCACCAGTGATAAGGACAGGCTTGGAGATACGCAGTATTTT
TRBJ1-5	many	-	TRBV19	CASNFGQGRNQPQHF	TGTGCCAGTAATTTTGGGCAGGGACGCAATCAGCCCCAGCATTTT
TRBJ1-1	many	TRBD1	TRBV4-3	CASSQTQGATEAFF	TGCGCCAGCAGCCAAACTCAGGGGGCGACTGAAGCTTTCTTT
TRBJ1-5	many	-	TRBV7-9	CASSPGPGVVDQPQHF	TGTGCCAGCAGCCCGGGGCCGGGGGTCGTGGACCAGCCCCAGCATTTT
TRBJ2-3	few	-	TRBV19	CASSVLDISTDTQYF	TGTGCCAGTAGTGTACTAGATATTAGCACAGATACGCAGTATTTT
TRBJ1-1	many	-	TRBV6-5	CASSPGLGWTEAFF	TGTGCCAGCAGTCCGGGTCTAGGGTGGACTGAAGCTTTCTTT
TRBJ2-3	many	-	TRBV30	CAWGMDTDTQYF	TGTGCCTGGGGGATGGACACAGATACGCAGTATTTT
TRBJ1-4	many	-	TRBV5-8	CASSYRDIENEKLFF	TGTGCCAGCAGCTACAGGGACATCGAAAATGAAAAACTGTTTTTT
TRBJ2-1	-	TRBD2	TRBV11-3	CASSPGTRLGDEQFF	TGTGCCAGCAGCCCCGGGACTAGATTGGGCGATGAGCAGTTCTTC
TRBJ1-1	many	-	TRBV28	CASTHRVWGEAFF	TGTGCCAGCACCCACAGGGTTTGGGGTGAAGCTTTCTTT
TRBJ2-2	-	-	TRBV12-3/TRBV12-4	CASSLARGPAAGELFF	TGTGCCAGCAGTTTAGCGCGGGGGCCAGCGGCCGGGGAGCTGTTTTTT
TRBJ2-7	few	TRBD2	TRBV14	CASSPLAGGPHEQYF	TGTGCCAGCAGCCCGTTAGCGGGGGGGCCCCACGAGCAGTACTTC
TRBJ2-1	many	TRBD2	TRBV7-2	CASSLGLAGGYSYNEQFF	TGTGCCAGCAGCTTAGGTCTAGCGGGGGGGTACTCCTACAATGAGCAGTTCTTC
TRBJ1-1	many	-	TRBV21-1	CASSKGEWGHYTEAFF	TGTGCCAGCAGCAAAGGAGAGTGGGGCCACTACACTGAAGCTTTCTTT
TRBJ1-1	-	-	TRBV6-5	CASSYSMAGAQNAEAFF	TGTGCCAGCAGTTACTCGATGGCAGGGGCACAGAACGCTGAAGCTTTCTTT
TRBJ2-3	-	TRBD2	TRBV4-3	CASSQVEGGLAGATDTQYF	TGCGCCAGCAGCCAAGTAGAGGGTGGACTAGCGGGGGCCACAGATACGCAGTATTTT
TRBJ2-5	many	-	TRBV27	CASSLVSGFQETQYF	TGTGCCAGCAGTTTAGTTTCTGGGTTCCAAGAGACCCAGTACTTC
TRBJ2-5	few	-	TRBV6-5	CASSDQGVQETQYF	TGTGCCAGCAGTGACCAGGGAGTTCAGGAGACCCAGTACTTC
TRBJ2-7	-	-	TRBV7-9	CASSLGRGTEQYF	TGTGCCAGCAGCTTAGGTAGGGGAACCGAGCAGTACTTC
TRBJ2-7	many	TRBD2	TRBV7-2	CASSPSGNPEQYF	TGTGCCAGCAGTCCTAGCGGTAACCCCGAGCAGTACTTC
TRBJ2-4	many	TRBD1	TRBV28	CASSFVTTGGGEAFSKNIQYF	TGTGCCAGCAGTTTTGTGACGACAGGGGGCGGAGAGGCTTTTTCCAAAAACATTCAGTACTTC
TRBJ1-1	many	TRBD1	TRBV6-5	CASSYSRTGFTEAFF	TGTGCCAGCAGTTACTCTCGGACAGGGTTCACTGAAGCTTTCTTT
TRBJ2-3	many	TRBD2	TRBV7-9	CASSSILSGRSTDTQYF	TGTGCCAGCAGCTCGATTCTTAGCGGGAGAAGTACAGATACGCAGTATTTT
TRBJ2-3	-	-	TRBV7-9	CASSLFWGGIDTQYF	TGTGCCAGCAGCTTATTTTGGGGAGGTATAGATACGCAGTATTTT
TRBJ2-2	-	-	TRBV27	CASRGGFGGGLFF	TGTGCCAGCAGAGGGGGGTTCGGCGGGGGGCTGTTTTTT
TRBJ2-5	-	TRBD2	TRBV9	CASSPAWDYRETQYF	TGTGCCAGCAGCCCAGCCTGGGACTACCGAGAGACCCAGTACTTC
TRBJ2-3	many	TRBD2	TRBV20-1	CSAIVYLREYLTDTQYF	TGCAGTGCTATTGTATATTTGCGGGAGTACCTCACAGATACGCAGTATTTT
TRBJ2-3	many	TRBD2	TRBV12-3/TRBV12-4	CASSPTSAITDTQYF	TGTGCCAGCAGTCCGACTAGCGCGATCACAGATACGCAGTATTTT
TRBJ2-4	many	-	TRBV2	CASSEALRTEKAKNIQYF	TGTGCCAGCAGTGAAGCGCTGAGGACAGAAAAAGCCAAAAACATTCAGTACTTC
TRBJ2-7	many	TRBD1	TRBV10-3	CAISDPGQFSYEQYF	TGTGCCATCAGTGACCCGGGACAGTTCTCCTACGAGCAGTACTTC
TRBJ1-1	few	-	TRBV12-3/TRBV12-4	CASTLILGATEAFF	TGTGCCAGCACCCTAATCCTGGGGGCCACTGAAGCTTTCTTT
TRBJ2-5	-	TRBD1	TRBV7-6	CAGSSTGGRETQYF	TGTGCCGGCAGCTCCACAGGGGGCCGGGAGACCCAGTACTTC
TRBJ1-1	many	-	TRBV2	CARSVAGGTEAFF	TGTGCCCGCAGTGTAGCGGGCGGCACTGAAGCTTTCTTT
TRBJ2-5	many	-	TRBV7-9	CASSLGQPTETQYF	TGTGCCAGCAGCTTAGGGCAGCCTACGGAGACCCAGTACTTC
TRBJ2-7	many	-	TRBV11-2	CASSLGPRGIEQYF	TGTGCCAGCAGCTTAGGCCCCAGGGGTATCGAGCAGTACTTC
TRBJ2-2	-	-	TRBV7-9	CASSLFENTGELFF	TGTGCCAGCAGCTTATTCGAAAACACCGGGGAGCTGTTTTTT
TRBJ2-5	many	-	TRBV7-2	CASSLERGDFQETQYF	TGTGCCAGCAGCTTAGAAAGGGGGGACTTCCAAGAGACCCAGTACTTC
TRBJ2-4	-	-	TRBV23-1	CASSQSSPGQIAENIQYF	TGCGCCAGCAGTCAATCCAGTCCGGGGCAAATAGCCGAAAACATTCAGTACTTC